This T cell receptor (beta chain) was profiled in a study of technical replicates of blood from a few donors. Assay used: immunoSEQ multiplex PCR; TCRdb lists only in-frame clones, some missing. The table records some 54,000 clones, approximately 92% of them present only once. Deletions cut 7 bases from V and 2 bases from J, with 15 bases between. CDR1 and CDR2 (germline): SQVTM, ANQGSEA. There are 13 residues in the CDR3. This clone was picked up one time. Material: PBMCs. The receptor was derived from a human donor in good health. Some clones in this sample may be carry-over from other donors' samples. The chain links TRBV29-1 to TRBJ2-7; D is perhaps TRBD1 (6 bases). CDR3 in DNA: TGCAGCGGTCAAAGGGACATAGCCTACGAGCAGTACTTC. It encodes CSGQRDIAYEQYF.